Below, 13 T cell receptor beta chains from the same sample are listed, as sequenced in a study of cytomegalovirus exposure and HLA in healthy donors. 13 Jbeta primers and 60 Vbeta primers were used for the PCR. Generated by immunoSEQ multiplex PCR, the TCRdb table keeps only in-frame clones and is missing some. The sample records approximately 170,000 clones, roughly 83% being singletons. Sequenced sample: PBMCs. The receptor source for this set is a boy between 2 and 10 years old in good health and CMV-seronegative.

The genes are TRBV7-2 and TRBJ1-1; 7 bases are shared with TRBD1. Germline assignment: CDR1 SGHTA and CDR2 FQGNSA. Losses at the gene ends were 6 bases for V and 0 bases for J; bases not matched to a gene: 10. This CDR3 comprises 16 residues. CDR3 region: CASRIFTGTVNTEAFF. Here the CDR3 DNA reads TGTGCCAGCAGAATCTTTACCGGGACAGTGAACACTGAAGCTTTCTTT.

CDR3 bases: TGTGCCAGCAGCTTTGGGGCAGGGCGCCAAACTGAAGCTTTCTTT. Protein sequence: CASSFGAGRQTEAFF. V and J are TRBV7-9 and TRBJ1-1; a weak D match, TRBD1 (5 bases). The CDR3 is 15 residues long. V lost 3 bases and J 5 bases, leaving 16 bases between the germline ends. Germline CDR1 is SEHNR and CDR2 is FQNEAQ (reference sequence).

This chain links TRBV30 with TRBJ1-2; D may be TRBD1 (5 bases). CDR3 length: 15 residues. The V gene's germline CDR1 is GTSNPN and CDR2 SVGIG (reference sequence). V dropped 0 bases and J dropped 3 bases, with 14 bases sitting between them. The CDR3 nucleotides are TGTGCCTGGAGTGTACGAGGCAGGGAACACTATGGCTACACCTTC. This sequence encodes CAWSVRGREHYGYTF.

V gene TRBV6-5 combines with J gene TRBJ2-7, with 7 bases lining up with TRBD1. CDR1 is MNHEY, CDR2 SVGAGI, per germline. This CDR3 comprises 14 residues. The V and J ends lost 5 bases and 6 bases, in that order; junction bases with no gene match: 10. This CDR3 reads CASSIGDSGSEQYF. Here the CDR3 DNA reads TGTGCCAGCAGTATAGGGGACAGCGGCTCCGAGCAGTACTTC.

The chain joins TRBV11-1 to TRBJ2-1; 15 bases match TRBD2. The CDR3 runs 16 residues. The V gene end was trimmed by 1 base and the J gene end by 10 bases; junction bases not matched to a gene: 5. Germline assignment: CDR1 SGHAT and CDR2 FQDESV (reference sequence). This CDR3 reads CASSLEMGLAGGEQFF. CDR3 DNA: TGTGCCAGCAGCTTAGAGATGGGACTAGCGGGAGGAGAGCAGTTCTTC. Variable domain in full (rest from reference TRBV11-1 and TRBJ2-1): EAEVAQSPRYKITEKSQAVAFWCDPISGHATLYWYRQILGQGPELLVQFQDESVVDDSQLPKDRFSAERLKGVDSTLKIQPAELGDSAMYLCASSLEMGLAGGEQFFGPGTRLTVL.

V is TRBV15 and J is TRBJ2-7, with 7 bases that match TRBD1. Germline CDR1 reads LNHNV; CDR2 reads YYDKDF (reference sequence). This CDR3 region has 14 residues. The V segment lost 3 bases and the J segment 0 bases; nucleotides outside the gene matches: 2. DNA of the CDR3: TGTGCCACCAGCAGGGACAGGTTCTCCTACGAGCAGTACTTC. Protein product: CATSRDRFSYEQYF.

V gene TRBV7-9 combines with J gene TRBJ2-7; 7 nucleotides agree with TRBD2. The germline CDR1 and CDR2 sequences are SEHNR and FQNEAQ (reference sequence). The ends lost 0 bases at V and 0 bases at J; junction bases unmatched: 11. This CDR3 is built from 18 residues. The CDR3 protein is CASSLAAGVHPTSYEQYF. The CDR3 DNA is TGTGCCAGCAGCTTAGCCGCGGGAGTCCACCCCACCTCCTACGAGCAGTACTTC. Complete variable domain (other parts from reference TRBV7-9 and TRBJ2-7): DTGVSQNPRHKITKRGQNVTFRCDPISEHNRLYWYRQTLGQGPEFLTYFQNEAQLEKSRLLSDRFSAERPKGSFSTLEIQRTEQGDSAMYLCASSLAAGVHPTSYEQYFGPGTRLTVT.

The gene calls are TRBV5-1 and TRBJ1-1; possible D gene TRBD1, 6 bases. The V gene's germline CDR1 is SGHRS and CDR2 YFSETQ. The CDR3 covers 14 residues. V gave up 0 bases and J gave up 5 bases, with 11 bases separating them. The CDR3 region is CASSLGQGLTEAFF. The CDR3 region has the DNA TGCGCCAGCAGCTTGGGGCAGGGGTTGACTGAAGCTTTCTTT. Complete variable domain (other parts from reference TRBV5-1 and TRBJ1-1): KAGVTQTPRYLIKTRGQQVTLSCSPISGHRSVSWYQQTPGQGLQFLFEYFSETQRNKGNFPGRFSGRQFSNSRSEMNVSTLELGDSALYLCASSLGQGLTEAFFGQGTRLTVV.

V gene TRBV6-5 combines with J gene TRBJ1-6; no clear D. The CDR3 sequence is 13 residues long. CDR1 is MNHEY and CDR2 is SVGAGI in the germline V gene. V was cut by 5 bases and J by 5 bases, with 7 bases left in between. The CDR3 nucleotides are TGTGCCAGCAGTCCGGGGAATAATTCACCCCTCCACTTT. Translating gives CASSPGNNSPLHF.

This chain joins TRBV6-1 and TRBJ2-7; a possible D gene is TRBD2 (5 bases). V gave up 2 bases and J gave up 7 bases, with 18 bases separating them. Looked up from germline, CDR1 is MNHNS and CDR2 is SASEGT. The CDR3 extends over 15 amino acids. Here the CDR3 reads CASSERGARNVEQYF. CDR3 coding DNA: TGTGCCAGCAGTGAACGGGGTGCAAGAAACGTGGAGCAGTACTTC.

V usage is TRBV2 and J usage is TRBJ2-3, with 12 bases identical to TRBD1. The CDR3 has 17 residues. Germline CDR1 reads SNHLY; CDR2 reads FYNNEI. The V and J ends lost 5 bases and 6 bases, in that order; junction bases with no gene match: 12. This CDR3 reads CASSPRGQGARGDTQYF. CDR3 nucleotide sequence: TGTGCCAGCAGTCCCAGGGGACAGGGGGCTAGAGGTGATACGCAGTATTTT.

V is TRBV11-2 and J is TRBJ1-2; a possible D gene is TRBD1 (6 bases). Germline V CDR1 and CDR2: SGHAT, FQNNGV. Trimming pared 4 bases from V and 6 bases from J, leaving 21 bases between. This CDR3 has 16 residues. This CDR3 reads CASSSFSGGGENGYTF. As DNA, the CDR3 is TGTGCCAGCAGCTCATTTTCGGGGGGGGGCGAGAATGGCTACACCTTC.

The chain couples TRBV4-2 to TRBJ2-7; weak D call: TRBD2 (6 bases). Germline values: CDR1 LGHNA, CDR2 YNFKEQ. The CDR3 runs to 16 residues. The germline V and J ends were trimmed by 3 bases and 1 base, with 16 bases remaining between them. In nucleotides, the CDR3 is TGTGCCAGCAGCCAGACCGGGACTCTTCCTTCCTACGAGCAGTACTTC. Its translation is CASSQTGTLPSYEQYF.